This T cell receptor beta chain derives from a study of Ad26.COV2.S vaccination and SARS-CoV-2 variants. Overall study results and limits: Vaccine recipients and placebo recipients showed similar non-spike TCR breadth.

This clone is a singleton in its sample. The target antigen is unknown. Treatment given: some 20 received Ad26.COV2.S at low or high dose, single or two shots; 5 received placebo; per-sample allocation not given. Repertoires come from day 63 after the first vaccine or placebo injection. Sequenced by immunoSEQ multiplex PCR; TCRdb stores in-frame clones only, minus some. The repertoire has fewer than 400,000 clones, approximately 86% of them found once; the top ten carry 1.5% to 2.5%. V shed 3 bases and J 0 bases; nucleotides not matched to a gene: 11. CDR1 SQVTM and CDR2 ANQGSEA come from the germline V gene. CDR3 length: 17 residues.

The sequenced sample was peripheral blood, obtained in a trial of Ad26.COV2.S vaccine versus placebo. The source of this sequence is a person aged 18-60 years who received the Ad26.COV2.S COVID-19 vaccine or a placebo. The chain recombines TRBV29-1 with TRBJ1-1; 9 positions match TRBD1. The CDR3 nucleotides are TGCAGCGTTGATGAGAGACCCGGGACAGGGATGAACACTGAAGCTTTCTTT. Its protein is CSVDERPGTGMNTEAFF.